The source of this T cell receptor beta chain is a study of blood T cell repertoires in COVID-19. Overall study context: Acute and convalescent COVID-19 specimens originated in the United States, Italy and Spain. Sources were T cells, B-cell-depleted T cells, or PBMCs; the material itself was cDNA or gDNA.

The repertoire was sequenced with immunoSEQ multiplex PCR; TCRdb's copy has only in-frame clones and lacks some. The table records approximately 190,000 clones, about 84% of them present only once. Germline values: CDR1 LGHNA, CDR2 YSLEER. V was clipped by 1 base and J by 5 bases; unmatched bases: 7. The CDR3 covers 15 residues. The chain recombines TRBV4-3 with TRBJ2-5; TRBD1 aligns across 7 bases. The sequenced sample was peripheral blood. The clonotype comes from a woman younger than 45 with acute or convalescent COVID-19. CDR3 sequence (DNA): TGCGCCAGCAGCCAAGTAAGGGGGCGTGTGGAGACCCAGTACTTC. It specifies CASSQVRGRVETQYF.